This TCR beta chain was captured in a study of T-cell reconstitution after alpha-beta-depleted transplantation in children. V was shortened by 0 bases and J by 2 bases, with 8 bases between the two germline ends. This CDR3 has 14 amino acids. Per germline, CDR1 SGDLS and CDR2 YYNGEE. During its preparation, the TCRbeta library received unique molecular identifiers. TCRdb re-called the PCR reads with MiXCR, one entry per CDR3 protein. The sample yields about 400,000 distinct CDR3 sequences, roughly 13% seen once. The sequence was obtained from a human donor who donated a stem cell graft to a child with Fanconi anemia. The rearrangement links TRBV9 to TRBJ2-5; no clear D. Sequenced here: PBMCs, sampled from the stem cell graft. The CDR3 DNA reads as TGTGCCAGCAGCGTAGGGGCAGGACAAGAGACCCAGTACTTC. Protein sequence: CASSVGAGQETQYF.